The 12 T cell receptor beta chains in this list originate from one sample, sequenced in a study of blood T cells in healthy people across ages. A sample-barcoded 5' primer and a J-beta primer mix were used in a second PCR of about 7 to 12 cycles. TCRdb reanalysed the 5' RACE reads using MiXCR and keeps one entry per CDR3 protein. The data contain some 850,000 distinct CDR3 sequences, roughly 25% of them singletons. The sample was also reused in another study, on T cells of mothers and their children.

Sequenced input: blood. Receptors were obtained from a boy aged 5-17 years in good health.

This clonotype was observed a single time. The rearrangement links TRBV29-1 to TRBJ1-1; D possibly corresponds to TRBD1 (6 bases). Germline CDR1 reads SQVTM; CDR2 reads ANQGSEA. This CDR3 spans 14 amino acids. The germline V and J ends were trimmed by 7 bases and 1 base, with 16 bases remaining between them. The CDR3 region is CSAFKGGSNTEAFF. CDR3 nucleotide sequence: TGCAGCGCCTTTAAGGGGGGGTCGAACACTGAAGCTTTCTTT.

This chain connects TRBV4-1 to TRBJ2-7; no firm D call. V shed 4 bases and J shed 7 bases, with 14 bases lying between them. Per germline, CDR1 MGHRA and CDR2 YSYEKL. There are 13 residues in the CDR3. The CDR3 bases are TGCGCCAGCAGCCGCATTGTTTTGGGGGAGCAGTACTTC. As protein: CASSRIVLGEQYF.

This clonotype was observed a handful of times. V and J are TRBV29-1 and TRBJ2-3; TRBD2 matches 10 bases. This CDR3 region has 14 residues. Trimming removed 4 bases from V and 6 bases from J; junction bases left unmatched: 7. The germline CDR1 and CDR2 sequences are SQVTM and ANQGSEA. CDR3 in DNA: TGCAGCGTTGGAAGCGGGGGGGGAGTGGATACGCAGTATTTT. Translation gives CSVGSGGGVDTQYF.

The rearrangement links TRBV6-2 or TRBV6-3 to TRBJ2-7; unclear D gene. The J call is uncertain, as TRBJ2-5 better fits the DNA end. Germline lookup yields CDR1 MNHEY and CDR2 SVGEGT. The CDR3 loop spans 14 amino acids. The CDR3 bases are TGTGCCAGCAGTTATACTAATCGAGAAGAGACCCAGTACTTC. Translated, it gives CASSYTNREETQYF.

This clonotype was detected only a few times. This chain links TRBV2 with TRBJ2-1, with a possible D match to TRBD2 (6 bases). Trimming shortened V by 9 bases and J by 5 bases, and 14 bases separated the two germline ends. From germline, CDR1 is SNHLY and CDR2 FYNNEI. The CDR3 is 13 amino acids. The DNA of the CDR3 is TGTGCCAGTAGGAGGGATAGAGACAATGAGCAGTTCTTC. Protein product: CASRRDRDNEQFF.

There are a few counts of this clonotype. The rearrangement uses TRBV30 and TRBJ1-1, with TRBD1 matching 8 bases. Trimming at V came to 1 base and at J to 4 bases, leaving 11 bases not matched to a gene. The CDR3 is 16 amino acids. Germline values: CDR1 GTSNPN, CDR2 SVGIG (reference sequence). The CDR3 nucleotides read TGTGCCTGGAGTGCCCCGAGGACAGGGCCGGGCACTGAAGCTTTCTTT. It codes for CAWSAPRTGPGTEAFF.

In this sample, this clonotype turned up many times. This chain uses TRBV5-1 with TRBJ2-3; no reliable D call. Germline V gives CDR1 SGHRS, CDR2 YFSETQ. Trimming took 2 bases from V and 4 from J, leaving 8 bases between them. This CDR3 spans 13 amino acids. CDR3: CASSLAGADTQYF. In DNA, the CDR3 is TGCGCCAGCAGCTTAGCCGGCGCAGATACGCAGTATTTT.

Only a few counts were recorded for this clonotype. The V gene is TRBV3-1, the J gene TRBJ2-7, with D perhaps TRBD1 (5 bases). Trimming shortened V by 0 bases and J by 0 bases, and 15 bases separated the two germline ends. The CDR3 has 17 amino acids. The V gene's germline CDR1 is LGHDT and CDR2 YNNKEL (reference sequence). The CDR3 bases are TGTGCCAGCAGCCAAGATGTATGGGCAGGGCCCTCCTACGAGCAGTACTTC. Encoded protein: CASSQDVWAGPSYEQYF.

The chain has TRBV20-1 and TRBJ2-7; TRBD2 matches 8 bases. Trimming at V came to 5 bases and at J to 6 bases, leaving 9 bases not matched to a gene. The CDR3 has 13 amino acids. In germline, CDR1 is DFQATT, CDR2 SNEGSKA (reference sequence). The CDR3 here is CSAALAGRGEQYF. CDR3 coding DNA: TGCAGTGCTGCTCTAGCGGGCCGAGGCGAGCAGTACTTC.

The chain employs TRBV2 and TRBJ1-4; perhaps TRBD1 as D (6 bases). The V end was cut by 4 bases, the J end by 6 bases, with 9 bases between. The CDR3 totals 13 residues. CDR1 SNHLY and CDR2 FYNNEI come from the germline V gene. CDR3 protein: CASSGEGDEKLFF. Written as DNA, the CDR3 is TGTGCCAGCAGTGGGGAGGGGGATGAAAAACTGTTTTTT.

This clonotype was observed a few times. The rearrangement uses TRBV6-2 or TRBV6-3 and TRBJ2-2; D might be TRBD1 (6 bases). The germline CDR1 and CDR2 sequences are MNHEY and SVGEGT. Trimming shortened V by 0 bases and J by 9 bases, and 23 bases separated the two germline ends. The CDR3 is made up of 18 amino acids. CDR3 sequence reads: CASSYSSLNRERGRELFF. The CDR3 DNA reads as TGTGCCAGCAGTTACTCGTCCCTAAACAGGGAGAGGGGGAGGGAGCTGTTTTTT.

The rearrangement uses TRBV5-1 and TRBJ2-3, with 9 bases aligning to TRBD2. The V and J ends lost 4 bases and 6 bases, in that order; junction bases with no gene match: 9. The CDR3 covers 15 residues. The germline gives CDR1 SGHRS, CDR2 YFSETQ. The CDR3 nucleotides are TGCGCCAGCAGCCTGGGACTAGCTTCCGCCGATACGCAGTATTTT. Its protein product is CASSLGLASADTQYF.